The source of this TCR beta chain is a study of T-cell reconstitution after alpha-beta-depleted transplantation in children. This clonotype showed up just a few times. The CDR3 has 16 residues. V gave up 7 bases and J gave up 6 bases; unmatched junction bases: 12. Germline CDR1 and CDR2: MNHEY and SMNVEV (reference sequence). A TCRbeta library incorporating unique molecular identifiers was prepared. TCRdb re-derived calls from the PCR reads in MiXCR, one entry per CDR3 protein. The data hold a few hundred thousand distinct CDR3 sequences, with 10% to 13% observed a single time. The TCR originated in a human donor who donated a stem cell graft to a child with acute lymphoblastic leukemia. V gene TRBV27 combines with J gene TRBJ2-7, with 13 bases lining up with TRBD2. The starting material was PBMCs from the stem cell graft donor, obtained from the stem cell graft. The CDR3 reads CASTPGLAGRGGEQYF. Here the CDR3 DNA reads TGTGCCAGCACCCCGGGACTAGCGGGACGTGGGGGCGAGCAGTACTTC.